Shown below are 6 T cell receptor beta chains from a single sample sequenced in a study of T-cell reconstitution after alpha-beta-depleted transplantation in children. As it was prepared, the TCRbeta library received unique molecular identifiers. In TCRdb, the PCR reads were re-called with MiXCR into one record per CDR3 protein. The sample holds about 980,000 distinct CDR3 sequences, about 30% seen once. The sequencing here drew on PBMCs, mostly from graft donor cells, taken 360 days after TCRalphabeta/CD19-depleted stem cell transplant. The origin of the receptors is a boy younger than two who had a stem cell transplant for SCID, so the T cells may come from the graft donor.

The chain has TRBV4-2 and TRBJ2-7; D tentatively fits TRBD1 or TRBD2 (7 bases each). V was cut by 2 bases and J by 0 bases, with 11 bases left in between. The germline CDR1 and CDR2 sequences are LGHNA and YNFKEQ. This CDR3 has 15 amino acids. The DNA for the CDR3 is TGTGCCAGCAGCCAACAGGGGGGGGACTCCTACGAGCAGTACTTC. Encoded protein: CASSQQGGDSYEQYF.

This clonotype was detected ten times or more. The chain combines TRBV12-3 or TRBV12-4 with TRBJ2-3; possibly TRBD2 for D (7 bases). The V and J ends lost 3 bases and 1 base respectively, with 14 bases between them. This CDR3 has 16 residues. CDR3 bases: TGTGCCAGCAGTTTCGGGGGGCTGTCGGGCACAGATACGCAGTATTTT. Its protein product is CASSFGGLSGTDTQYF.

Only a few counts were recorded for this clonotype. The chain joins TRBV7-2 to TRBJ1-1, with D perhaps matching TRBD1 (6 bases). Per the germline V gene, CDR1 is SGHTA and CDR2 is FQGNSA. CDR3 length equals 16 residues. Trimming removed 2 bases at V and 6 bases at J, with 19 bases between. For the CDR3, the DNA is TGTGCCAGCAGCTTACCACTGGGGGCAGGCTTCGCTGAAGCTTTCTTT. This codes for CASSLPLGAGFAEAFF.

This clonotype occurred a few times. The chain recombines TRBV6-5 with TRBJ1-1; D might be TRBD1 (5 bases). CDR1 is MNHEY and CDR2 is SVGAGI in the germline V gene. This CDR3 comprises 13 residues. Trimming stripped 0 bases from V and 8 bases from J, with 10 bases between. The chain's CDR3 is CASSYSGQGEAFF. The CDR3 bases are TGTGCCAGCAGTTACTCGGGCCAGGGAGAAGCTTTCTTT.

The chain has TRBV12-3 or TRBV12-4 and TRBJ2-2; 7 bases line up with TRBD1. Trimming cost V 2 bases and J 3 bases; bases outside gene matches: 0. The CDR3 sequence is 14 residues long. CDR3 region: CASSLQGDTGELFF. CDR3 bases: TGTGCCAGCAGTTTACAGGGGGACACCGGGGAGCTGTTTTTT.

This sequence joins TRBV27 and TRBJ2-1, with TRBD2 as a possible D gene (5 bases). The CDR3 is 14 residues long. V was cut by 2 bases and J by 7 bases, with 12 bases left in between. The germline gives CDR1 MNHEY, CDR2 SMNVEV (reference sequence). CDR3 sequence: CASSLRGEGNEQFF. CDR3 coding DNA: TGTGCCAGCAGTTTACGGGGTGAGGGTAATGAGCAGTTCTTC.